A single sample gave rise to the 14 T cell receptor beta chains below, sequenced in a study of preoperative IRX-2 immunotherapy in early breast cancer. Treatment here: preoperative locoregional IRX-2 cytokine immunotherapy. The data were produced by immunoSEQ multiplex PCR, yet TCRdb's version contains in-frame clones alone and is incomplete. The sample contains about 32,000 clones, around 83% of which appear only once. Source: lymph node tissue, taken from a patient treated with IRX-2 immunotherapy. The receptors here all came from a human donor with breast cancer.

The V gene is TRBV28, the J gene TRBJ2-7; D unclear. CDR1 and CDR2 (germline): MDHEN, SYDVKM. The germline V and J ends were trimmed by 2 bases and 2 bases, with 4 bases remaining between them. The CDR3 runs 12 residues. The CDR3 DNA reads TGTGCCAGCAGTTTAGGGACCTACGAGCAGTACTTC. Its translation is CASSLGTYEQYF.

The J gene is TRBJ1-2, the V gene TRBV6-7, with TRBD1 matching 8 bases. TRBV6-7 is an ORF for which the function is uncertain. The CDR3 totals 16 residues. The V segment lost 2 bases and the J segment 4 bases; nucleotides outside the gene matches: 9. The CDR3 sequence is CASSYDRGRTVYGYTF. For the CDR3, the DNA is TGTGCCAGCAGTTACGACAGGGGCCGGACTGTCTATGGCTACACCTTC.

The chain has TRBV28 and TRBJ2-2, with D perhaps matching TRBD2 (6 bases). Trimming removed 2 bases from V and 6 bases from J, with 16 bases in between. CDR3 length equals 16 residues. From germline, CDR1 is MDHEN and CDR2 SYDVKM. The CDR3 DNA is TGTGCCAGCAGTTTAAGCCGGGTCTGGAGGGCCGGGGAGCTGTTTTTT. Amino acid sequence: CASSLSRVWRAGELFF.

This clone showed up just once. The chain combines TRBV5-1 with TRBJ1-1; D gene uncertain. This CDR3 spans 14 amino acids. V was cut by 0 bases and J by 8 bases, with 14 bases left in between. Germline assignment: CDR1 SGHRS and CDR2 YFSETQ. The CDR3 here is CASSLGLGQKEAFF. CDR3 in DNA: TGCGCCAGCAGCTTGGGTTTAGGGCAGAAGGAAGCTTTCTTT.

This clone has a single count. The CDR3 region is CASSLGLATDTQYF. CDR3 DNA: TGTGCCAGCAGTTTGGGACTAGCCACAGATACGCAGTATTTT. The J gene is TRBJ2-3, the V gene TRBV28, with 9 bases that match TRBD2. From germline, CDR1 is MDHEN and CDR2 SYDVKM. V lost 3 bases to trimming and J lost 2 bases; unmatched junction nucleotides: 0. This CDR3 comprises 14 residues.

The rearrangement links TRBV19 to TRBJ2-5; 11 nucleotides align to TRBD2. The CDR3 has 15 amino acids. Looked up from germline, CDR1 is LNHDA and CDR2 is SQIVND (reference sequence). V was pared by 3 bases and J by 5 bases, with 5 bases of the junction left unmatched. The CDR3: CASSIASGGWETQYF. In DNA, the CDR3 is TGTGCCAGTAGTATTGCTAGCGGGGGGTGGGAGACCCAGTACTTC.

The chain joins TRBV19 to TRBJ2-2; D is unclear. The V gene lost 7 bases and the J gene lost 3 bases, with 9 bases spanning the gap. The V gene's germline CDR1 is LNHDA and CDR2 SQIVND (reference sequence). The CDR3 runs to 13 residues. Here the CDR3 reads CASNNRYTGELFF. The CDR3 nucleotides read TGTGCCAGTAATAACCGCTACACCGGGGAGCTGTTTTTT.

J is TRBJ2-4 and V is TRBV19; possible D gene TRBD1, 5 bases. The CDR3 runs to 14 residues. V gave up 5 bases and J gave up 2 bases, with 10 bases separating them. The germline gives CDR1 LNHDA, CDR2 SQIVND (reference sequence). The CDR3 sequence is CASSLRESKNIQYF. The CDR3 bases are TGTGCCAGTAGTCTCAGGGAATCCAAAAACATTCAGTACTTC.

V gene TRBV6-4 combines with J gene TRBJ1-2; 7 bases align to TRBD1. The V segment lost 7 bases and the J segment 4 bases; nucleotides outside the gene matches: 9. The CDR3 consists of 14 residues. Germline CDR1 MRHNA, CDR2 SNTAGT. CDR3 nucleotide sequence: TGTGCCAGCATTCCCAGGGGACAGCTCTATGGCTACACCTTC. This gives the protein CASIPRGQLYGYTF.

The chain couples TRBV5-1 to TRBJ2-5; TRBD1 agrees at 9 bases. The CDR3 is 14 residues long. Losses at the gene ends were 7 bases for V and 3 bases for J; bases not matched to a gene: 7. Germline V gives CDR1 SGHRS, CDR2 YFSETQ. The CDR3 DNA follows: TGCGCCAGCGGTCGGACAGGGGAGAAAGAGACCCAGTACTTC. It translates to CASGRTGEKETQYF.

The CDR3 nucleotides are TGTGCCAGCAGTGACCTAACCCGAGGGGGCTATGGCTACACCTTC. This codes for CASSDLTRGGYGYTF. V is TRBV28 and J is TRBJ1-2, with D possibly matching TRBD1 (6 bases). This CDR3 is 15 amino acids long. The V end was cut by 5 bases, the J end by 4 bases, with 17 bases between. The V gene's germline CDR1 is MDHEN and CDR2 SYDVKM.

The chain carries TRBV30 and TRBJ1-5; D call uncertain. This CDR3 region has 13 residues. Germline V gene sequence: CDR1 GTSNPN, CDR2 SVGIG (reference sequence). Trimming stripped 0 bases from V and 4 bases from J, with 7 bases between. The CDR3 DNA sequence: TGTGCCTGGAGTGTAACGGATAATCAGCCCCAGCATTTT. Its translation is CAWSVTDNQPQHF.

The genes are TRBV28 and TRBJ2-1; possible D gene TRBD1, 5 bases. V shed 2 bases and J shed 4 bases, with 12 bases lying between them. Per the germline V gene, CDR1 is MDHEN and CDR2 is SYDVKM. This CDR3 has 15 residues. The CDR3 DNA sequence: TGTGCCAGCAGTTTACCCCTGACAGCGTACAATGAGCAGTTCTTC. It yields the protein CASSLPLTAYNEQFF.

V and J are TRBV6-8 and TRBJ2-1; TRBD2 aligns across 10 bases. This CDR3 spans 15 amino acids. The trim removed 5 bases at V and 3 bases at J, leaving 4 bases unmatched. The germline CDR1 and CDR2 sequences are MNHGY and SAAAGT. CDR3 residues: CASSETSGYYNEQFF. CDR3 DNA: TGTGCCAGCAGTGAGACTAGCGGGTACTACAATGAGCAGTTCTTC.